This T cell receptor (beta chain) was identified during a study of T cell changes during pregnancy in multiple sclerosis. Germline CDR1 MGHDK, CDR2 SYGVNS. Trimming took 6 bases from V and 6 from J; bases not matched to a gene: 4. CDR3 size: 12 residues. Using immunoSEQ multiplex PCR, the repertoire was profiled, and TCRdb retains in-frame clones only, with some absent. The table has approximately 88,000 clones, over 80% seen once. The receptor comes from a female donor with multiple sclerosis, enrolled in a pregnancy study. Material: peripheral blood, obtained in the first trimester of pregnancy. This rearrangement joins TRBV25-1 to TRBJ2-7; 8 bases line up with TRBD1. The CDR3: CASRAGGGEQYF. The CDR3 bases are TGTGCCAGCAGGGCAGGGGGCGGCGAGCAGTACTTC.